Listed below are T cell receptor beta chains from one sample, sequenced in a study of blood T cell repertoires in COVID-19. The protocol was immunoSEQ multiplex PCR, while the TCRdb copy is restricted to in-frame clones and leaves out a portion. Counted here are about 330,000 clones, approximately 85% occurring once; the ten biggest clones make up just over 7%. The specimen was peripheral blood. All receptors come from a human donor in a cohort sampled during active COVID-19. CDR3s include the opening cysteine and the closing phenylalanine or tryptophan. Each record gives: J gene, V gene, clone size, D gene, CDR3 protein, CDR3 DNA. D genes are given only for firm matches. Rows may omit the clone size; those that give it use once, few, many or a size class.

J gene: TRBJ2-5
V gene: TRBV24-1
clone size: NA
D gene: TRBD1
CDR3 protein: CATSDPGTELQETQYF
CDR3 DNA: TGTGCCACCAGTGACCCCGGGACAGAGCTCCAAGAGACCCAGTACTTC

J gene: TRBJ2-1
V gene: TRBV11-2
clone size: NA
D gene: NA
CDR3 protein: CASSLGDMNNEQFF
CDR3 DNA: TGTGCCAGCAGCTTAGGGGACATGAACAATGAGCAGTTCTTC

J gene: TRBJ2-7
V gene: TRBV7-8
clone size: NA
D gene: NA
CDR3 protein: CASSFGGDLREQYF
CDR3 DNA: TGTGCCAGCAGCTTCGGCGGGGACCTACGGGAGCAGTACTTC

J gene: TRBJ1-1
V gene: TRBV11-2
clone size: NA
D gene: NA
CDR3 protein: CASSLMERGTEAFF
CDR3 DNA: TGTGCCAGCAGCTTGATGGAAAGGGGAACTGAAGCTTTCTTT

J gene: TRBJ1-1
V gene: TRBV3-1/TRBV3-2
clone size: NA
D gene: NA
CDR3 protein: CASSQDRGLMNTEAFF
CDR3 DNA: TGTGCCAGCAGCCAAGACAGGGGACTAATGAACACTGAAGCTTTCTTT

J gene: TRBJ1-1
V gene: TRBV7-9
clone size: NA
D gene: NA
CDR3 protein: CASSLGSGIHTEAFF
CDR3 DNA: TGTGCCAGCAGCTTAGGTTCAGGGATACACACTGAAGCTTTCTTT

J gene: TRBJ1-2
V gene: TRBV5-1
clone size: NA
D gene: TRBD1
CDR3 protein: CASSSTGVGYGYTF
CDR3 DNA: TGCGCCAGCAGCTCGACAGGGGTCGGCTATGGCTACACCTTC

J gene: TRBJ2-2
V gene: TRBV7-4
clone size: NA
D gene: NA
CDR3 protein: CASSLEDTGELFF
CDR3 DNA: TGTGCCAGCAGCTTGGAGGACACCGGGGAGCTGTTTTTT

J gene: TRBJ2-6
V gene: TRBV6-5
clone size: NA
D gene: NA
CDR3 protein: CASSSTNSGANVLTF
CDR3 DNA: TGTGCCAGCAGTTCGACAAATTCCGGGGCCAACGTCCTGACTTTC

J gene: TRBJ2-3
V gene: TRBV5-8
clone size: NA
D gene: TRBD1
CDR3 protein: CASSLAQGAADTQYF
CDR3 DNA: TGTGCCAGCAGCTTGGCCCAGGGGGCGGCAGATACGCAGTATTTT

J gene: TRBJ1-2
V gene: TRBV27
clone size: NA
D gene: NA
CDR3 protein: CASSLSSANYGYTF
CDR3 DNA: TGTGCCAGCAGTTTAAGCTCGGCTAACTATGGCTACACCTTC

J gene: TRBJ1-6
V gene: TRBV25-1
clone size: NA
D gene: NA
CDR3 protein: CASSELQGRTALHF
CDR3 DNA: TGTGCCAGCAGTGAATTACAGGGAAGAACGGCCCTCCACTTT

J gene: TRBJ2-2
V gene: TRBV27
clone size: NA
D gene: NA
CDR3 protein: CASSFRGDGELFF
CDR3 DNA: TGTGCCAGCAGTTTTCGGGGTGACGGGGAGCTGTTTTTT

J gene: TRBJ1-2
V gene: TRBV7-2
clone size: few
D gene: NA
CDR3 protein: CASSLAGGGVSYGYTF
CDR3 DNA: TGTGCCAGCAGCTTAGCTGGCGGGGGGGTAAGCTATGGCTACACCTTC

J gene: TRBJ2-7
V gene: TRBV19
clone size: NA
D gene: NA
CDR3 protein: CASNLGGGLDEQYF
CDR3 DNA: TGTGCCAGTAACTTAGGGGGGGGCCTCGACGAGCAGTACTTC

J gene: TRBJ2-7
V gene: TRBV11-2
clone size: few
D gene: NA
CDR3 protein: CASSLEPGFRSYEQYF
CDR3 DNA: TGTGCCAGCAGCTTAGAACCGGGTTTCCGCTCCTACGAGCAGTACTTC

J gene: TRBJ2-7
V gene: TRBV7-8
clone size: NA
D gene: TRBD2
CDR3 protein: CASSLVASGATSYEQYF
CDR3 DNA: TGTGCCAGCAGCTTAGTGGCTAGCGGGGCTACCTCCTACGAGCAGTACTTC

J gene: TRBJ1-1
V gene: TRBV7-9
clone size: NA
D gene: NA
CDR3 protein: CASSPQGGPTEAFF
CDR3 DNA: TGTGCCAGCAGCCCACAGGGTGGTCCGACTGAAGCTTTCTTT

J gene: TRBJ2-3
V gene: TRBV27
clone size: NA
D gene: TRBD2
CDR3 protein: CASSSTAGMYSTDTQYF
CDR3 DNA: TGTGCCAGCAGTTCCACAGCGGGGATGTATAGCACAGATACGCAGTATTTT

J gene: TRBJ2-7
V gene: TRBV30
clone size: once
D gene: NA
CDR3 protein: CAWSPPWHEQYF
CDR3 DNA: TGTGCCTGGAGTCCACCTTGGCACGAGCAGTACTTC

J gene: TRBJ2-1
V gene: TRBV27
clone size: NA
D gene: NA
CDR3 protein: CASSVLLGTYNEQFF
CDR3 DNA: TGTGCCAGCAGTGTCCTACTAGGGACCTACAATGAGCAGTTCTTC

J gene: TRBJ1-2
V gene: TRBV3-1/TRBV3-2
clone size: NA
D gene: TRBD1
CDR3 protein: CASSQAGGYGYTF
CDR3 DNA: TGTGCCAGCAGCCAAGCAGGGGGCTATGGCTACACCTTC

J gene: TRBJ2-5
V gene: TRBV10-2
clone size: NA
D gene: TRBD2
CDR3 protein: CASSDNQRGRQETQYF
CDR3 DNA: TGCGCCAGCAGTGACAACCAGCGGGGGCGACAAGAGACCCAGTACTTC

J gene: TRBJ2-5
V gene: TRBV24-1
clone size: few
D gene: TRBD1
CDR3 protein: CATSPTGEPEETQYF
CDR3 DNA: TGTGCCACCAGCCCGACAGGGGAGCCAGAAGAGACCCAGTACTTC

J gene: TRBJ2-2
V gene: TRBV7-3
clone size: NA
D gene: TRBD2
CDR3 protein: CASSLTSGGTGELFF
CDR3 DNA: TGTGCCAGCAGCTTAACGTCGGGGGGCACCGGGGAGCTGTTTTTT

J gene: TRBJ1-5
V gene: TRBV24-1
clone size: NA
D gene: NA
CDR3 protein: CATSDGPLNQPQHF
CDR3 DNA: TGTGCCACCAGTGATGGGCCACTCAATCAGCCCCAGCATTTT

J gene: TRBJ2-5
V gene: TRBV10-3
clone size: NA
D gene: TRBD2
CDR3 protein: CAISDGGGETQYF
CDR3 DNA: TGTGCCATCAGTGATGGGGGGGGAGAGACCCAGTACTTC

J gene: TRBJ2-7
V gene: TRBV7-8
clone size: NA
D gene: NA
CDR3 protein: CASSLDRSEQYF
CDR3 DNA: TGTGCCAGCAGCCTGGACAGATCCGAGCAGTACTTC

J gene: TRBJ2-7
V gene: TRBV7-3
clone size: NA
D gene: NA
CDR3 protein: CASSFGGPSSYEQYF
CDR3 DNA: TGTGCCAGCAGCTTTGGAGGGCCTAGCTCCTACGAGCAGTACTTC

J gene: TRBJ1-1
V gene: TRBV7-6
clone size: NA
D gene: NA
CDR3 protein: CASSSPGHLNTEAFF
CDR3 DNA: TGTGCCAGCAGCTCGCCGGGACACCTAAACACTGAAGCTTTCTTT

J gene: TRBJ2-1
V gene: TRBV4-1
clone size: NA
D gene: NA
CDR3 protein: CASSPTDGSSYNEQFF
CDR3 DNA: TGCGCCAGCAGCCCCACAGACGGGAGCTCCTACAATGAGCAGTTCTTC

J gene: TRBJ2-7
V gene: TRBV19
clone size: NA
D gene: NA
CDR3 protein: CASSMGRNYEQYF
CDR3 DNA: TGTGCCAGTAGTATGGGGCGAAACTACGAGCAGTACTTC

J gene: TRBJ1-1
V gene: TRBV3-1/TRBV3-2
clone size: NA
D gene: NA
CDR3 protein: CASSLGGRATEAFF
CDR3 DNA: TGTGCCAGCAGCTTAGGTGGCAGGGCCACTGAAGCTTTCTTT

J gene: TRBJ2-3
V gene: TRBV5-1
clone size: NA
D gene: TRBD1
CDR3 protein: CASSLGQGISDTQYF
CDR3 DNA: TGCGCCAGCAGCTTGGGACAGGGAATTTCAGATACGCAGTATTTT

J gene: TRBJ1-5
V gene: TRBV6-1
clone size: NA
D gene: NA
CDR3 protein: CASSANPAGVNQPQHF
CDR3 DNA: TGTGCCAGCAGTGCAAATCCGGCAGGGGTCAATCAGCCCCAGCATTTT

J gene: TRBJ1-5
V gene: TRBV7-2
clone size: NA
D gene: NA
CDR3 protein: CASSLVQGLGNQPQHF
CDR3 DNA: TGTGCCAGCAGCTTAGTTCAGGGTTTGGGGAATCAGCCCCAGCATTTT

J gene: TRBJ1-1
V gene: TRBV28
clone size: NA
D gene: NA
CDR3 protein: CASSLRGAAGWAFF
CDR3 DNA: TGTGCCAGCAGTTTAAGGGGCGCGGCAGGGTGGGCTTTCTTT